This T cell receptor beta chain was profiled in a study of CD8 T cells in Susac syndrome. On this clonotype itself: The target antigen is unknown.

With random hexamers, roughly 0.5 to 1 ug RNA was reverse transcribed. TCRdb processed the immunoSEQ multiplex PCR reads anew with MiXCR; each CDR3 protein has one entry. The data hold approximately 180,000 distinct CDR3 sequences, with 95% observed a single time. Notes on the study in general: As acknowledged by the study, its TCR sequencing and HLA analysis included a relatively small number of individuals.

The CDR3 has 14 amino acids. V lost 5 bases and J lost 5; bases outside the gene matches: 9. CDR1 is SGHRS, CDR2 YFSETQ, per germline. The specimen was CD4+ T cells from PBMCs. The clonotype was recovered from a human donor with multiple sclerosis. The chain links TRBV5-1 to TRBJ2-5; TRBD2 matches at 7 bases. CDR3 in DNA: TGCGCCAGCAGACCGGGACTACCCAAGGAGACCCAGTACTTC. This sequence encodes CASRPGLPKETQYF.